Presented here are 22 T cell receptor beta chains from one specimen sequenced in a study of blood T cell repertoires in COVID-19. The method was immunoSEQ multiplex PCR; TCRdb's version includes in-frame clones alone and lacks a portion of them. The table has a few hundred thousand clones, over 80% seen once. Sequencing was done on a sample of PBMCs or T cells enriched from blood (not recorded which). These receptors originate from a human donor in a cohort exposed to, infected with or recovered from COVID-19 (not recorded which). The donor label of this sample is uncertain.

The chain employs TRBV5-1 and TRBJ2-3; perhaps TRBD2 as D (6 bases). Trimming cost V 3 bases and J 4 bases, with 9 bases left between them. Germline V gives CDR1 SGHRS, CDR2 YFSETQ. This CDR3 is 13 amino acids long. The CDR3 region has the DNA TGCGCCAGCAGCTGGGGGGACCCAGATACGCAGTATTTT. Its protein is CASSWGDPDTQYF.

V gene TRBV30 combines with J gene TRBJ1-2; D is uncertain. With 3 bases removed from V and 3 bases from J, the gap between germline ends came to 5 bases. The CDR3 consists of 11 residues. Germline V gene sequence: CDR1 GTSNPN, CDR2 SVGIG (reference sequence). The CDR3 protein is CAWSGDYGYTF. CDR3 in DNA: TGTGCCTGGAGCGGAGACTATGGCTACACCTTC.

The rearrangement joins TRBV27 to TRBJ2-1; TRBD1 matches at 7 bases. Per germline, CDR1 MNHEY and CDR2 SMNVEV (reference sequence). The length of the CDR3 is 15 residues. V lost 6 bases, J lost 2 bases, and 7 bases stayed unmatched. The CDR3 region has the DNA TGTGCCAGCAGCATTGGACAGGCCCCCTACAATGAGCAGTTCTTC. It encodes CASSIGQAPYNEQFF.

The rearrangement joins TRBV30 to TRBJ1-6, with TRBD1 as a possible D gene (5 bases). The CDR3 length is 13 residues. V was trimmed by 3 bases and J by 8 bases, leaving 11 bases between them. Germline CDR1 and CDR2: GTSNPN and SVGIG (reference sequence). The CDR3 DNA is TGTGCCTGGAGGGGCAGGGTTGATTCACCCCTCCACTTT. Its translation: CAWRGRVDSPLHF.

This chain uses TRBV7-8 with TRBJ1-2; 8 bases align to TRBD1. Germline lookup yields CDR1 SGHVS and CDR2 FQNEAQ. This CDR3 contains 16 residues. Trimming cost V 4 bases and J 1 base; bases outside gene matches: 8. The CDR3 DNA follows: TGTGCCAGCAGCTCATGGGGACAGGTGCTTAACTATGGCTACACCTTC. This sequence encodes CASSSWGQVLNYGYTF.

This chain uses TRBV18 with TRBJ1-1, with 9 nucleotides matching TRBD1. The trim removed 5 bases at V and 4 bases at J, leaving 8 bases unmatched. Germline CDR1 is KGHSH and CDR2 is LQKENI. The CDR3 sequence is 15 residues long. As DNA, the CDR3 is TGTGCCAGCTCAACCCACCGGGACAGGGCCACTGAAGCTTTCTTT. Translation: CASSTHRDRATEAFF.

The chain links TRBV28 to TRBJ1-5; 7 nucleotides line up with TRBD1. Trimming cost V 4 bases and J 2 bases; bases outside gene matches: 5. This CDR3 has 15 residues. The germline V gene has CDR1 MDHEN and CDR2 SYDVKM. CDR3 in amino acids: CASSYRGRGNQPQHF. The CDR3, as DNA: TGTGCCAGCAGTTACAGGGGAAGGGGCAATCAGCCCCAGCATTTT.

The chain has TRBV7-3 and TRBJ2-3, with 13 bases matching TRBD2. Trimming removed 4 bases from V and 4 bases from J; junction bases left unmatched: 11. Germline CDR1 reads SGHTA; CDR2 reads FQGTGA. CDR3 length equals 18 residues. The DNA of the CDR3 is TGTGCCAGCAGCTCTCGCCCGACTAGCGGGGGGATATCAGATACGCAGTATTTT. As protein: CASSSRPTSGGISDTQYF.

The J gene is TRBJ1-2, the V gene TRBV6-2 or TRBV6-3; D not certain. The CDR3 extends over 11 amino acids. V was trimmed by 5 bases and J by 5 bases, leaving 6 bases between them. Germline V gene data show CDR1 as MNHEY and CDR2 as SVGEGT. The CDR3 coding sequence is TGTGCCAGCAGTACAGTGTATGGCTACACCTTC. Its protein is CASSTVYGYTF.

The chain joins TRBV27 to TRBJ1-4; no reliable D call. Trimming removed 2 bases at V and 7 bases at J, with 8 bases between. Germline-derived CDR1 and CDR2 are MNHEY and SMNVEV (reference sequence). The CDR3 consists of 13 residues. The CDR3 DNA is TGTGCCAGCAGTTTACAGGCTGGTGAAAAACTGTTTTTT. This gives the protein CASSLQAGEKLFF.

This chain joins TRBV19 and TRBJ1-5; 11 positions agree with TRBD1. With 5 bases clipped from V and 4 bases from J, the junction kept 7 bases outside the gene matches. The germline gives CDR1 LNHDA, CDR2 SQIVND (reference sequence). The length of the CDR3 is 16 residues. The CDR3 is CASSARDRGYNQPQHF. The DNA for the CDR3 is TGTGCCAGTAGTGCCCGGGACAGGGGGTATAATCAGCCCCAGCATTTT.

This rearrangement joins TRBV5-1 to TRBJ2-3; 13 bases are shared with TRBD2. The CDR3 contains 17 residues. V trimming: 4 bases; J trimming: 0 bases; junction bases outside the gene matches: 5. Germline-derived CDR1 and CDR2 are SGHRS and YFSETQ. The chain's CDR3 is CASSPGLAGPSTDTQYF. The DNA of the CDR3 is TGCGCCAGCAGCCCGGGACTAGCGGGGCCTAGCACAGATACGCAGTATTTT. The entire variable domain, with the rest obtained from reference TRBV5-1 and TRBJ2-3, is as follows: KAGVTQTPRYLIKTRGQQVTLSCSPISGHRSVSWYQQTPGQGLQFLFEYFSETQRNKGNFPGRFSGRQFSNSRSEMNVSTLELGDSALYLCASSPGLAGPSTDTQYFGPGTRLTVL.

V usage is TRBV19 and J usage is TRBJ1-5; D may be TRBD1 (6 bases). Trimming took off 3 bases at V and 2 bases at J, with 14 bases between the two ends. This CDR3 region has 16 residues. Germline lookup yields CDR1 LNHDA and CDR2 SQIVND (reference sequence). CDR3 in DNA: TGTGCCAGTAGTATGAGGCAGGGGAGGGGCAATCAGCCCCAGCATTTT. Translated: CASSMRQGRGNQPQHF.

This clone was seen a single time. This chain uses TRBV19 with TRBJ1-2, with 7 bases aligning to TRBD1. The CDR3 spans 13 residues. With 10 bases clipped from V and 3 bases from J, the junction kept 8 bases outside the gene matches. Germline loops: CDR1 LNHDA, CDR2 SQIVND (reference sequence). The CDR3 loop is CAIRQGGDYGYTF. The CDR3 nucleotides read TGTGCCATCCGACAGGGTGGTGACTATGGCTACACCTTC.

The chain couples TRBV5-6 to TRBJ2-2, with 9 bases that match TRBD1. The CDR3 is 16 amino acids. The junction had 11 bases not matched to a gene; V was cut back by 4 bases and J by 7 bases. Germline CDR1 reads SGHDT; CDR2 reads YYEEEE. CDR3 protein: CASSLLRDRDVGELFF. CDR3 nucleotides: TGTGCCAGCAGCCTACTCCGGGACAGGGATGTCGGGGAGCTGTTTTTT. Combining the CDR3 with reference TRBV5-6 and TRBJ2-2 gives the whole variable domain DAGVTQSPTHLIKTRGQQVTLRCSPKSGHDTVSWYQQALGQGPQFIFQYYEEEERQRGNFPDRFSGHQFPNYSSELNVNALLLGDSALYLCASSLLRDRDVGELFFGEGSRLTVL.

This chain joins TRBV27 and TRBJ1-2; D possibly corresponds to TRBD1 (5 bases). The CDR3 sequence is 18 residues long. Trimming left V 5 bases short and J 3 bases short, with 25 bases between. CDR1 MNHEY and CDR2 SMNVEV come from the germline V gene (reference sequence). The CDR3 DNA sequence: TGTGCCAGCAGTCCAAAAGGCTTCAGTACTGGGGCGGACTATGGCTACACCTTC. Translating gives CASSPKGFSTGADYGYTF.

J is TRBJ1-5 and V is TRBV9; no reliable D call. The CDR3 loop spans 14 amino acids. CDR1 and CDR2 (germline): SGDLS, YYNGEE. V shed 0 bases and J shed 7 bases, with 11 bases lying between them. The CDR3 coding sequence is TGTGCCAGCAGCGTAGGGGAGCGCGGGCAGCCCCAGCATTTT. Residues: CASSVGERGQPQHF.

The chain combines TRBV5-1 with TRBJ1-5; a possible D gene is TRBD1 (5 bases). CDR3 length: 14 residues. V was pared by 0 bases and J by 2 bases, with 6 bases between. The germline CDR1 and CDR2 sequences are SGHRS and YFSETQ. CDR3: CASSLVGGNQPQHF. CDR3 in DNA: TGCGCCAGCAGCTTGGTAGGGGGCAATCAGCCCCAGCATTTT.

The CDR3 coding sequence is TGTGCCAGCAGCTTAGGCGGGGACTTCTCCTACAATGAGCAGTTCTTC. Translation: CASSLGGDFSYNEQFF. This chain connects TRBV11-3 to TRBJ2-1, with D tentatively TRBD2 (6 bases). Germline CDR1 and CDR2: SGHNT and YENEEA. V shed 1 base and J shed 0 bases, with 10 bases lying between them. CDR3 length equals 16 residues. The variable domain in full, with the rest retrieved from reference TRBV11-3 and TRBJ2-1, is EAGVVQSPRYKIIEKKQPVAFWCNPISGHNTLYWYLQNLGQGPELLIRYENEEAVDDSQLPKDRFSAERLKGVDSTLKIQPAELGDSAVYLCASSLGGDFSYNEQFFGPGTRLTVL.

This sequence joins TRBV12-1 and TRBJ1-2; no DNA check was done on the table's D call, TRBD1. TRBV12-1 is tagged as a pseudogene. This CDR3 has 14 residues. The CDR3: CASSPGVLVYGYTF. The DNA of the CDR3 is TGTGCCAGCAGCCCAGGGGTTCTGGTCTATGGCTACACCTTC.

V is TRBV5-4 and J is TRBJ2-7; D unclear. This CDR3 is 14 amino acids long. Trimming stripped 0 bases from V and 0 bases from J, with 7 bases between. Germline CDR1 reads SGHNT; CDR2 reads YYREEE (reference sequence). The CDR3 sequence: CASSLGQVSYEQYF. CDR3 DNA: TGTGCCAGCAGCTTGGGACAAGTCTCCTACGAGCAGTACTTC.

Worth noting for this clone: Within the sample, other DNA sequences also encode this same CDR3. J is TRBJ2-7 and V is TRBV4-3; 7 nucleotides align to TRBD1. Germline trimming cut 1 base from V and 4 bases from J; bases unmatched to any gene: 4. The germline V gene has CDR1 LGHNA and CDR2 YSLEER. The CDR3 is made up of 14 amino acids. CDR3 sequence reads: CASSQGTGLYEQYF. CDR3 nucleotides: TGCGCCAGCAGCCAAGGGACAGGACTGTACGAGCAGTACTTC.